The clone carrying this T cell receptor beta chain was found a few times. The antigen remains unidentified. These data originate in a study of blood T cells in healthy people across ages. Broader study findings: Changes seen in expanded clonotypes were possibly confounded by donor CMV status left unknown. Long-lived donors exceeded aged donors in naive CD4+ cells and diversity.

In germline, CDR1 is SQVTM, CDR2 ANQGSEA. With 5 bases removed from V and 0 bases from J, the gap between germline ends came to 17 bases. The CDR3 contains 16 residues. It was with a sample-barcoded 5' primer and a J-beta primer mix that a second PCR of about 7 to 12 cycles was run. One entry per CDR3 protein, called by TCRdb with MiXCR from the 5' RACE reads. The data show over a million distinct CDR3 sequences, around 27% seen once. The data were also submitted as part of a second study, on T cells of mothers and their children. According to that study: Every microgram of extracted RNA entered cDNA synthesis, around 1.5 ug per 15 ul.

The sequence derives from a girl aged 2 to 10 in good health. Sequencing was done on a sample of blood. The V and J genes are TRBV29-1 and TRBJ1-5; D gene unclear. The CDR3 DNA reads TGCAGCGTTACCCTAGGAACGGATTATAGCAATCAGCCCCAGCATTTT. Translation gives CSVTLGTDYSNQPQHF.